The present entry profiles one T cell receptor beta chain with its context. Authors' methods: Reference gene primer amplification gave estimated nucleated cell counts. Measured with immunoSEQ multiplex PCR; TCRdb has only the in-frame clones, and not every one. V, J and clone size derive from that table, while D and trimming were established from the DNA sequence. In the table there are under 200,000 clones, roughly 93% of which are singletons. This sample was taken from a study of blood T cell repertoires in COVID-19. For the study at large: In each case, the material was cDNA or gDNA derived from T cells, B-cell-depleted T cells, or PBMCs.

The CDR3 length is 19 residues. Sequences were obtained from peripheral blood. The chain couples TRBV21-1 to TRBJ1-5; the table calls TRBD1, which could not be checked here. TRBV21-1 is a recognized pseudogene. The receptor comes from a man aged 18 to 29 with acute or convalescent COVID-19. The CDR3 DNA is TGTGCCAGCAGCGGTCGACAGGGAATGGCGTACCATAGCAATCAGCCCCAGCATTTT. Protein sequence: CASSGRQGMAYHSNQPQHF.